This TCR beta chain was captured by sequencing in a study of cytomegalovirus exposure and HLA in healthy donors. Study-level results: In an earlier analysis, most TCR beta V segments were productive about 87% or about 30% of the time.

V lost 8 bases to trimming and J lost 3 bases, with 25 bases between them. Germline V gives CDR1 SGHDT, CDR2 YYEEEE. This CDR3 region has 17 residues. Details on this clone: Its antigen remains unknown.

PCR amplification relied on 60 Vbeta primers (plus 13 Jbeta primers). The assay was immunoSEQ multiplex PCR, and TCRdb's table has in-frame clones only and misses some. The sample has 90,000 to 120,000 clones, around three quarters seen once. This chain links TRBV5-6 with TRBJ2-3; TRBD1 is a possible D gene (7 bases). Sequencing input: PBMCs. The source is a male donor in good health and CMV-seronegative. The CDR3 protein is CASHLEGAIIGTDTQYF. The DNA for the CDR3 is TGTGCCAGTCACTTGGAGGGGGCGATTATAGGTACAGATACGCAGTATTTT.